This T cell receptor (beta chain) stems from a study of blood T cell repertoires in COVID-19. As for the study in general: PBMCs, B-cell-depleted T cells, or T cells were the source of the cDNA or gDNA that made up the material.

Trimming left V 4 bases short and J 5 bases short, with 11 bases between. This CDR3 has 13 amino acids. Per the germline V gene, CDR1 is SGDLS and CDR2 is YYNGEE. Sequenced by immunoSEQ multiplex PCR; TCRdb stores in-frame clones only, minus some. The table has roughly 250,000 clones, around 89% seen once. V is TRBV9 and J is TRBJ2-3, with D possibly TRBD1 on 6 matching bases. The sequenced material came from peripheral blood. The clonotype originates from a young man with acute or convalescent COVID-19. DNA for the CDR3: TGTGCCAGCAGCTCCCAGACAGGAGATACGCAGTATTTT. Protein product: CASSSQTGDTQYF.